Presented here are 29 T cell receptor beta chains from one specimen sequenced in a study of Graves' ophthalmopathy and Graves' hyperthyroidism. Amplification targeted the TCR beta CDR3 regions, with RNA transcripts as the source material. Investigators did first-round RT-PCR with HTBI primers, then second-round multiplex PCR. TCRdb fed the multiplex PCR reads into MiXCR, producing one record per CDR3 protein. The data hold 200,000 to 300,000 distinct CDR3 sequences, with around 50% observed a single time. The material sequenced was peripheral blood. All receptors derive from an adult man with Graves' ophthalmopathy.

The sample holds a few counts of this clonotype. The V call is TRBV29-1, the J call TRBJ2-7; possible D gene TRBD2, 6 bases. The length of the CDR3 is 13 residues. The germline gives CDR1 SQVTM, CDR2 ANQGSEA. Trimming took 4 bases from V and 2 from J, leaving 12 bases between them. In DNA, the CDR3 is TGCAGCGTTGTGCGGGGATTTACCTACGAGCAGTACTTC. This encodes CSVVRGFTYEQYF.

Ten or more counts support this clonotype. The rearrangement links TRBV2 to TRBJ1-5; the D is unclear. The V end lost 4 bases, the J end lost 4 bases, and 8 bases lay between the germline ends. CDR1 is SNHLY, CDR2 FYNNEI, per germline. The CDR3 runs 13 residues. DNA of the CDR3: TGTGCCAGCAGTGCCCGAGGAAATCAGCCCCAGCATTTT. This translates into CASSARGNQPQHF.

The chain combines TRBV24-1 with TRBJ2-2; the D gene is possibly TRBD2 (6 bases). The V gene's germline CDR1 is KGHDR and CDR2 SFDVKD. This CDR3 spans 16 amino acids. The germline V and J ends were trimmed by 1 base and 5 bases, with 13 bases remaining between them. In DNA form, the CDR3 reads TGTGCCACCAGTGATTTCCACGGGGGTGGGACCGGGGAGCTGTTTTTT. Translating it yields CATSDFHGGGTGELFF.

This clonotype has a handful of counts. This chain uses TRBV9 with TRBJ1-4, with D possibly being TRBD1 (6 bases). CDR3 length: 13 residues. Germline CDR1 reads SGDLS; CDR2 reads YYNGEE. V was shortened by 3 bases and J by 6 bases, with 9 bases between the two germline ends. The CDR3 nucleotides read TGTGCCAGCAGCGCTGGACAGTATGAAAAACTGTTTTTT. It encodes CASSAGQYEKLFF. Drawing the rest from reference TRBV9 and TRBJ1-4, the complete variable domain is DSGVTQTPKHLITATGQRVTLRCSPRSGDLSVYWYQQSLDQGLQFLIQYYNGEERAKGNILERFSAQQFPDLHSELNLSSLELGDSALYFCASSAGQYEKLFFGSGTQLSVL.

This clonotype was found a few times. Relative to the germline gene, one junction end is altered; a read error may explain this. The rearrangement links TRBV2 to TRBJ1-2; D ambiguous. Germline CDR1 and CDR2: SNHLY and FYNNEI. The CDR3 has 14 residues. CDR3 DNA: TGTGCCAGCAGTGGGACTGAAGCTAACTATGGCTACACCTTT. This encodes CASSGTEANYGYTF.

This clonotype turned up a few times. The chain is built from TRBV4-2 and TRBJ2-7; 7 bases fit TRBD1. Trimming cost V 4 bases and J 2 bases; bases outside gene matches: 8. CDR1 is LGHNA and CDR2 is YNFKEQ in the germline V gene. The CDR3 covers 15 residues. The CDR3 loop is CASSLSPGQTYEQYF. The CDR3 DNA sequence: TGTGCCAGCAGCCTTTCACCGGGACAGACCTACGAGCAGTACTTC.

This clonotype was found a few times. This CDR3 reads CASSQDGVTEAFF. CDR3 DNA sequence: TGTGCCAGCAGCCAAGATGGGGTCACTGAAGCTTTCTTT. This sequence joins TRBV3-1 and TRBJ1-1, with D unresolved. Per the germline V gene, CDR1 is LGHDT and CDR2 is YNNKEL (reference sequence). Trimming took 0 bases from V and 4 from J, leaving 6 bases between them. This CDR3 comprises 13 residues.

CDR3 in DNA: TGCATCCTAGATCCGGGTACGGCCTACGAGCAGTACTTC. This encodes CILDPGTAYEQYF. The chain links TRBV29-1 to TRBJ2-7; D not certain. The V gene's germline CDR1 is SQVTM and CDR2 ANQGSEA. CDR3 length: 13 amino acids.

V and J are TRBV28 and TRBJ1-1, with D maybe TRBD1 (5 bases). The CDR3 contains 13 residues. Germline assignment: CDR1 MDHEN and CDR2 SYDVKM. Trimming pared 1 base from V and 6 bases from J, leaving 9 bases between. CDR3 DNA: TGTGCCAGCAGTTTATTCAGCAGGGCTGAAGCTTTCTTT. Translated, it gives CASSLFSRAEAFF.

The V gene is TRBV29-1, the J gene TRBJ1-2, with D perhaps TRBD1 (6 bases). The length of the CDR3 is 11 residues. Germline V CDR1 and CDR2: SQVTM, ANQGSEA. The CDR3 DNA reads as TGCACCGTCGAGGACAGACATGGCTACACCTTC. Its protein product is CTVEDRHGYTF.

The table lists this clonotype with a count of one. The junction differs from germline at one of its ends, possibly a read error. The J gene is TRBJ1-2, the V gene TRBV7-9; 12 nucleotides align to TRBD1. In germline, CDR1 is SEHNR, CDR2 FQNEAQ (reference sequence). This CDR3 has 14 residues. The CDR3 DNA reads TGCGCCAGCAGTCGGGACAGGGGGCCGGATGGCTACACCTTC. Translated, it gives CASSRDRGPDGYTF.

In its sample, this clonotype was seen a few times. This rearrangement joins TRBV12-3 or TRBV12-4 to TRBJ2-7; D is perhaps TRBD1 (6 bases). V was shortened by 5 bases and J by 3 bases, with 14 bases between the two germline ends. The CDR3 loop spans 14 amino acids. The CDR3 spells CASSRDQTGYEQYF. CDR3 nucleotides: TGTGCCAGCAGTCGGGACCAGACAGGCTACGAGCAGTACTTC.

V gene TRBV12-3 or TRBV12-4 combines with J gene TRBJ1-2; a possible D gene is TRBD1 (5 bases). The CDR3 runs 15 residues. V dropped 2 bases and J dropped 5 bases, with 15 bases sitting between them. The CDR3 region has the DNA TGTGCCAGCAGTTTACCGGAGGGGCGAGAGTATGGCTACACCTTC. Its protein product is CASSLPEGREYGYTF.

There are a few counts of this clonotype. The V and J genes are TRBV29-1 and TRBJ2-7, with TRBD2 matching over 7 bases. Trimming cost V 6 bases and J 7 bases; bases outside gene matches: 9. This CDR3 contains 12 residues. Looked up from germline, CDR1 is SQVTM and CDR2 is ANQGSEA. The CDR3, as DNA: TGCAGCGTCGCGGGAGAAGTAGGAGAGCAGTACTTC. Protein sequence: CSVAGEVGEQYF.

The gene calls are TRBV7-2 and TRBJ1-1, with D hard to call. The germline V gene has CDR1 SGHTA and CDR2 FQGNSA. V gave up 7 bases and J gave up 1 base, with 19 bases separating them. CDR3 size: 16 residues. The CDR3 reads CASTSSAGLGNTEAFF. The CDR3 DNA reads TGTGCCAGCACCTCCTCCGCCGGGTTGGGGAACACTGAAGCTTTCTTT.

This chain joins TRBV20-1 and TRBJ1-2, with D unresolved. V was clipped by 0 bases and J by 4 bases, with 12 bases between them. This CDR3 region has 14 residues. Looked up from germline, CDR1 is DFQATT and CDR2 is SNEGSKA (reference sequence). The CDR3 DNA is TGCAGTGCTAGAGATACGGAACAGCTCTATGGCTACACCTTC. Its protein is CSARDTEQLYGYTF.

A few counts support this clonotype. This rearrangement joins TRBV11-1 to TRBJ2-2; D unresolved. V lost 2 bases, J lost 13 bases, and 8 bases lay in between. CDR1 is SGHAT, CDR2 FQDESV, per germline (reference sequence). The CDR3 is made up of 11 amino acids. The CDR3 nucleotides are TGTGCCAGCAGCTTAATGGAGAGGCTGTTTTTT. It codes for CASSLMERLFF.

This clonotype has just a few counts. The J gene is TRBJ1-2, the V gene TRBV7-9, with D perhaps matching TRBD1 (5 bases). Germline assignment: CDR1 SEHNR and CDR2 FQNEAQ (reference sequence). The CDR3 sequence is 15 residues long. The V and J ends lost 5 bases and 4 bases respectively, with 17 bases between them. The CDR3 is CASSLMGELSYGYTF. The CDR3 DNA sequence: TGTGCCAGCAGCCTCATGGGGGAGCTAAGCTATGGCTACACCTTC.

A few counts support this clonotype. The rearrangement uses TRBV10-3 and TRBJ1-4, with D possibly TRBD1 on 6 matching bases. V was cut by 5 bases and J by 7 bases, with 14 bases left in between. Germline V gives CDR1 ENHRY, CDR2 SYGVKD. CDR3 length: 14 amino acids. CDR3 bases: TGTGCCATCAGTACCCAACAGGGAGGTGAAAAACTGTTTTTT. This codes for CAISTQQGGEKLFF.

The gene calls are TRBV2 and TRBJ2-7; 7 bases are a match to TRBD1. Germline trimming cut 6 bases from V and 2 bases from J; bases unmatched to any gene: 7. Germline CDR1 reads SNHLY; CDR2 reads FYNNEI. The CDR3 extends over 14 amino acids. CDR3 protein: CASRDTTGTYEQYF. The CDR3 nucleotides are TGTGCCAGCAGGGACACGACAGGGACCTACGAGCAGTACTTC.

The chain is built from TRBV7-3 and TRBJ2-5, with 12 bases lining up with TRBD2. The CDR3 consists of 17 residues. Trimming at V came to 5 bases and at J to 4 bases, leaving 11 bases not matched to a gene. Germline V CDR1 and CDR2: SGHTA, FQGTGA. The CDR3 loop reads CASSQLAGGPRAETQYF. In DNA form, the CDR3 reads TGTGCCAGCAGCCAACTAGCGGGGGGTCCCCGGGCAGAGACCCAGTACTTC.

This chain joins TRBV12-5 and TRBJ1-1; D may be TRBD1 (6 bases). CDR1 is LGHNT and CDR2 is FRNRAP in the germline V gene. V shed 2 bases and J shed 8 bases, with 12 bases lying between them. This CDR3 region has 13 residues. The CDR3 DNA reads TGTGCTAGTGGTTTGCTCAGGCAGGGGGAAGCTTTCTTT. Protein: CASGLLRQGEAFF. Together with reference TRBV12-5 and TRBJ1-1, the CDR3 gives the full variable domain: DARVTQTPRHKVTEMGQEVTMRCQPILGHNTVFWYRQTMMQGLELLAYFRNRAPLDDSGMPKDRFSAEMPDATLATLKIQPSEPRDSAVYFCASGLLRQGEAFFGQGTRLTVV.

This clonotype was observed a few times. This chain links TRBV5-1 with TRBJ2-7, with 8 bases matching TRBD1. CDR3 size: 15 residues. V lost 5 bases and J lost 5; bases outside the gene matches: 12. In germline, CDR1 is SGHRS, CDR2 YFSETQ. The CDR3 DNA is TGCGCCAGCAGTACGAGACAGGGGATGGAACACGAGCAGTACTTC. Translating it yields CASSTRQGMEHEQYF. Combining the CDR3 with reference TRBV5-1 and TRBJ2-7 gives the whole variable domain KAGVTQTPRYLIKTRGQQVTLSCSPISGHRSVSWYQQTPGQGLQFLFEYFSETQRNKGNFPGRFSGRQFSNSRSEMNVSTLELGDSALYLCASSTRQGMEHEQYFGPGTRLTVT.

V gene TRBV20-1 combines with J gene TRBJ1-4; D is unclear. The germline V gene has CDR1 DFQATT and CDR2 SNEGSKA (reference sequence). V was pared by 6 bases and J by 7 bases, with 18 bases between. This CDR3 has 14 residues. CDR3 in amino acids: CSASPPADLEKLFF. In DNA form, the CDR3 reads TGCAGTGCCAGTCCCCCCGCAGATCTTGAAAAACTGTTTTTT.

V usage is TRBV13 and J usage is TRBJ2-5, with 9 bases identical to TRBD2. Trimming cost V 6 bases and J 3 bases; bases outside gene matches: 8. The CDR3 contains 15 residues. Germline assignment: CDR1 PRHDT and CDR2 FYEKMQ (reference sequence). The CDR3: CASRGTSGSKETQYF. The CDR3 DNA reads as TGTGCCAGCAGGGGAACTAGCGGGTCCAAAGAGACCCAGTACTTC.

This clonotype was seen only a few times. V and J are TRBV2 and TRBJ1-1; no reliable D call. Germline V gene sequence: CDR1 SNHLY, CDR2 FYNNEI. This CDR3 contains 14 residues. Trimming stripped 4 bases from V and 1 base from J, with 10 bases between. The CDR3 DNA reads as TGTGCCAGCAGTGTTACGCAGGAGAACACTGAAGCTTTCTTT. Encoded protein: CASSVTQENTEAFF.

This clonotype appeared a single time. This rearrangement joins TRBV24-1 to TRBJ2-7; D may match TRBD1 or TRBD2 (5 bases each). In germline, CDR1 is KGHDR, CDR2 SFDVKD. Trimming pared 1 base from V and 7 bases from J, leaving 16 bases between. This CDR3 spans 15 amino acids. DNA of the CDR3: TGTGCCACCAGTGATTTAGGGGAGCTAGTGAATGAGCAGTACTTC. As protein: CATSDLGELVNEQYF.

Only a few counts were recorded for this clonotype. The V call is TRBV19, the J call TRBJ1-5, with D perhaps TRBD1 (6 bases). The CDR3 length is 16 residues. Trimming shortened V by 3 bases and J by 3 bases, and 15 bases separated the two germline ends. Germline V gives CDR1 LNHDA, CDR2 SQIVND (reference sequence). The CDR3 nucleotides are TGTGCCAGTAGTATGGGAGGGGGGACGATCAATCAGCCCCAGCATTTT. It translates to CASSMGGGTINQPQHF.

The chain has TRBV25-1 and TRBJ1-3; TRBD1 aligns across 8 bases. CDR3 length: 16 amino acids. V dropped 6 bases and J dropped 4; count of bases not matched to a gene: 11. Germline CDR1 MGHDK, CDR2 SYGVNS. CDR3 residues: CASSQAGGMSGNTIYF. DNA for the CDR3: TGTGCCAGCAGCCAAGCAGGGGGCATGTCCGGAAACACCATATATTTT. Full variable domain (rest looked up from reference TRBV25-1 and TRBJ1-3): EADIYQTPRYLVIGTGKKITLECSQTMGHDKMYWYQQDPGMELHLIHYSYGVNSTEKGDLSSESTVSRIRTEHFPLTLESARPSHTSQYLCASSQAGGMSGNTIYFGEGSWLTVV.